This paragraph covers one TCR beta chain sequence. Antigen specificity is unknown. This sample was taken from a study of cytomegalovirus exposure and HLA in healthy donors. Study observations and caveats: In a later analysis, most CMV-associated TCR beta chains appeared HLA-restricted.

It was with 60 Vbeta and 13 Jbeta primers that the PCR ran. Using immunoSEQ multiplex PCR, the repertoire was profiled, and TCRdb retains in-frame clones only, with some absent. This sample carries about 50,000 clones, around 73% of them seen once, and the ten largest clones take 2.5% to 3%. Donors were ostensibly healthy at sampling, although undocumented immune exposures were probable. V trimming: 3 bases; J trimming: 1 base; junction bases outside the gene matches: 6. The CDR3 is made up of 14 amino acids. The germline CDR1 and CDR2 sequences are GTSNPN and SVGIG (reference sequence). Sequencing was done on a sample of PBMCs. The TCR sequence derives from a woman aged 40 to 50 in good health and CMV-seropositive. The chain couples TRBV30 to TRBJ2-7, with TRBD1 matching over 7 bases. The CDR3 DNA is TGTGCCTGGAGCAGACAGGGCTCATCCTACGAGCAGTACTTC. Translated, it gives CAWSRQGSSYEQYF.